This T cell receptor (beta chain) was identified during a study of molecular identifiers for immune sequencing clone quantification. A CD8+CD4-CCR7+CD45RA+ phenotype served as the sorting definition for naive CD8 T cells. Previously published methods and listed TCR primers were used for the bulk TCR libraries. Using its own MiXCR run on the PCR reads, TCRdb lists one record per CDR3 protein. The table has hundreds of thousands of distinct CDR3 sequences, 15% to 20% seen once. This clonotype was picked up many times. With 6 bases removed from V and 4 bases from J, the gap between germline ends came to 13 bases. The germline V gene has CDR1 SNHLY and CDR2 FYNNEI. The CDR3 is 13 amino acids.

Material for sequencing was naive CD8+ T cells from blood, with Jurkat cell RNA spiked in. Subset here: FACS-sorted CD8+CD4-CCR7+CD45RA+ naive T cells. The receptor was derived from a human donor in good health. Some libraries in this study had Jurkat cell RNA spiked in. V is TRBV2 and J is TRBJ2-7, with D hard to call. DNA for the CDR3: TGTGCCAGCAGCCGTCGCGTTGGTTACGAGCAGTACTTC. It is translated as CASSRRVGYEQYF.